Shown below are 12 T cell receptor beta chains from a single sample sequenced in a study of T cell responses to AZD1222 COVID-19 vaccine. Method: immunoSEQ multiplex PCR; TCRdb's copy keeps in-frame clones and lacks some. The sample holds 100,000 to 120,000 clones; approximately 89% are singletons and the top ten take approximately 6.9%. The sequenced sample was peripheral blood, obtained 28 days after the second AZD1222 dose. These receptors were taken from an adult who received the AZD1222 COVID-19 vaccine.

The gene calls are TRBV2 and TRBJ2-2; D not resolved. Looked up from germline, CDR1 is SNHLY and CDR2 is FYNNEI. V was pared by 2 bases and J by 8 bases, with 9 bases between. The CDR3 is 13 amino acids. Here the CDR3 DNA reads TGTGCCAGCAGTGAAATCGGGTTTGGGGAGCTGTTTTTT. Encoded protein: CASSEIGFGELFF. Supplemented by reference TRBV2 and TRBJ2-2, the full variable domain reads EPEVTQTPSHQVTQMGQEVILRCVPISNHLYFYWYRQILGQKVEFLVSFYNNEISEKSEIFDDQFSVERPDGSNFTLKIRSTKLEDSAMYFCASSEIGFGELFFGEGSRLTVL.

In nucleotides, the CDR3 is TGCGCCAGCAGCTTACAGGGAGTCAAAGAGACCCAGTACTTC. Its protein is CASSLQGVKETQYF. The J gene is TRBJ2-5, the V gene TRBV5-1; D possibly corresponds to TRBD1 (6 bases). This CDR3 is built from 14 residues. The V end lost 2 bases, the J end lost 3 bases, and 11 bases lay between the germline ends. CDR1 SGHRS and CDR2 YFSETQ come from the germline V gene.

J is TRBJ1-1 and V is TRBV7-3; the D is unclear. CDR1 and CDR2 from the germline V gene are SGHTA and FQGTGA. Trimming removed 5 bases at V and 1 base at J, with 17 bases between. This CDR3 spans 16 amino acids. Written as DNA, the CDR3 is TGTGCCAGCAGCCTTCGTGATCGGATACGGAACACTGAAGCTTTCTTT. Residues: CASSLRDRIRNTEAFF.

The chain joins TRBV5-6 to TRBJ1-2; 7 bases map to TRBD1. The CDR3 sequence is 12 residues long. Per the germline V gene, CDR1 is SGHDT and CDR2 is YYEEEE. V was pared by 4 bases and J by 6 bases, with 3 bases of the junction left unmatched. This CDR3 is CASSLTGNGYTF. CDR3 coding DNA: TGTGCCAGCAGCCTGACAGGGAATGGCTACACCTTC.

This clone was observed once. The chain employs TRBV7-8 and TRBJ2-5, with D hard to call. There are 14 residues in the CDR3. Per germline, CDR1 SGHVS and CDR2 FQNEAQ. V was shortened by 1 base and J by 2 bases, with 8 bases between the two germline ends. The CDR3, as DNA: TGTGCCAGCAGCTTAGGTTTTAGTCAAGAGACCCAGTACTTC. Protein: CASSLGFSQETQYF.

The chain uses TRBV10-3 and TRBJ1-5; D may be TRBD1 (5 bases). The germline CDR1 and CDR2 sequences are ENHRY and SYGVKD. This CDR3 contains 18 residues. Trimming cost V 0 bases and J 0 bases, with 15 bases left between them. CDR3 amino acids: CAISESGPGRLSNQPQHF. The CDR3 DNA reads as TGTGCCATCAGTGAGTCGGGGCCGGGACGGCTTAGCAATCAGCCCCAGCATTTT.

V and J are TRBV18 and TRBJ1-1, with a tentative D call TRBD1 (6 bases). Trimming removed 1 base at V and 7 bases at J, with 7 bases between. The germline V gene has CDR1 KGHSH and CDR2 LQKENI. This CDR3 region has 12 residues. In DNA, the CDR3 is TGTGCCAGCTCACCACTACAGGGTGAAGCTTTCTTT. Translation gives CASSPLQGEAFF.

The CDR3 DNA follows: TGTGCCAGCAGTCCACGCCGATTAGGACAGGGGGAGCAGTACTTC. It encodes CASSPRRLGQGEQYF. The chain combines TRBV6-2 or TRBV6-3 with TRBJ2-7; 9 positions agree with TRBD1. CDR1 is MNHEY, CDR2 SVGEGT, per germline. The CDR3 covers 15 residues. Trimming took 5 bases from V and 7 from J; bases not matched to a gene: 12.

The chain has TRBV18 and TRBJ2-7; TRBD1 agrees at 12 bases. Trimming at V came to 3 bases and at J to 5 bases, leaving 5 bases not matched to a gene. The CDR3 spans 15 residues. Germline V gene lookup returns CDR1 KGHSH and CDR2 LQKENI. The CDR3 here is CASSPPGTGGHEQYF. The CDR3 DNA reads TGTGCCAGCTCACCGCCCGGGACAGGGGGCCACGAGCAGTACTTC.

CDR3 in DNA: TGTGCCAGCTCACCAGGGGGGAGAGGCACAGATACGCAGTATTTT. This encodes CASSPGGRGTDTQYF. This chain uses TRBV18 with TRBJ2-3, with TRBD2 as a possible D gene (6 bases). The CDR3 runs 15 residues. Germline-derived CDR1 and CDR2 are KGHSH and LQKENI. Trimming took 2 bases from V and 1 from J, leaving 10 bases between them.

The V and J genes are TRBV5-1 and TRBJ1-1; D is possibly TRBD1 (6 bases). The length of the CDR3 is 14 residues. V lost 5 bases to trimming and J lost 6 bases, with 17 bases between them. The germline V gene has CDR1 SGHRS and CDR2 YFSETQ. CDR3 amino acids: CASRPGVGGPEAFF. The CDR3 nucleotides are TGCGCCAGCAGACCCGGAGTCGGGGGGCCTGAAGCTTTCTTT.

This clone occurred once. The chain combines TRBV5-6 with TRBJ2-3; TRBD2 might be the D (5 bases). Germline V CDR1 and CDR2: SGHDT, YYEEEE. The V end lost 0 bases, the J end lost 10 bases, and 6 bases lay between the germline ends. The CDR3 consists of 11 residues. CDR3 coding DNA: TGTGCCAGCAGCTTGGGGCGGGCGCAGTATTTT. This sequence encodes CASSLGRAQYF.